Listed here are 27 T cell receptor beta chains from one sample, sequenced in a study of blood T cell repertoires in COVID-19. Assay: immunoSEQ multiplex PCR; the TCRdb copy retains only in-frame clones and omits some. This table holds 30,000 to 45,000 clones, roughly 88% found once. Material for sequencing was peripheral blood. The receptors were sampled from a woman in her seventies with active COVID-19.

This CDR3 reads CASRGRYEQYF. CDR3 DNA sequence: TGTGCCAGCAGGGGCCGCTACGAGCAGTACTTC. This chain uses TRBV28 with TRBJ2-7; D is unclear. Deletions cut 6 bases from V and 3 bases from J, with 6 bases between. CDR1 is MDHEN, CDR2 SYDVKM, per germline. The CDR3 has 11 amino acids.

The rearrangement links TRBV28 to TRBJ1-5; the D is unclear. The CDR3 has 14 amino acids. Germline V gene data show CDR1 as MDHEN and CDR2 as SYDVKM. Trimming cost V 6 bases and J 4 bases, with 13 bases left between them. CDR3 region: CASRYSGRNQPQHF. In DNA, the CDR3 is TGTGCCAGCAGATACAGTGGGAGGAATCAGCCCCAGCATTTT. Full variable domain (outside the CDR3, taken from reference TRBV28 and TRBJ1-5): DVKVTQSSRYLVKRTGEKVFLECVQDMDHENMFWYRQDPGLGLRLIYFSYDVKMKEKGDIPEGYSVSREKKERFSLILESASTNQTSMYLCASRYSGRNQPQHFGDGTRLSIL.

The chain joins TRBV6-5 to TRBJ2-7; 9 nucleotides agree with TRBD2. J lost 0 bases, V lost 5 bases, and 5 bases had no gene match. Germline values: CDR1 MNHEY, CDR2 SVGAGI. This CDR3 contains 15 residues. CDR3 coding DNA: TGTGCCAGCAGTCGGGGGCGGGGGGGCTCCTACGAGCAGTACTTC. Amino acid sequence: CASSRGRGGSYEQYF.

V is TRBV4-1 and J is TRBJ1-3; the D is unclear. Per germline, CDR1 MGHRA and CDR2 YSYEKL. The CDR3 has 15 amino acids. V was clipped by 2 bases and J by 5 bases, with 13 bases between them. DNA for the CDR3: TGCGCCAGCAGCCAATTTCCAAGACTCAGAAACACCATATATTTT. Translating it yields CASSQFPRLRNTIYF.

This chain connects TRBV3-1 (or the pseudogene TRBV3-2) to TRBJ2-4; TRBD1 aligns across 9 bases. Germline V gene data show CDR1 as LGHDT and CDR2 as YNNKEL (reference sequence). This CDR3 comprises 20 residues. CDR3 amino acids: CICLPGYRGRGPKTKNIQYF. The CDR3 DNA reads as TGTATTTGTCTCCCCGGGTACAGGGGGCGGGGGCCGAAAACCAAAAACATTCAGTACTTC.

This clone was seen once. CDR3: CASSLVGGALSYEQYF. In DNA, the CDR3 is TGTGCCAGCAGCTTGGTGGGGGGAGCCCTCTCCTACGAGCAGTACTTC. V is TRBV5-6 and J is TRBJ2-7; a possible D gene is TRBD2 (6 bases). The length of the CDR3 is 16 residues. From germline, CDR1 is SGHDT and CDR2 YYEEEE. V dropped 0 bases and J dropped 0 bases, with 13 bases sitting between them.

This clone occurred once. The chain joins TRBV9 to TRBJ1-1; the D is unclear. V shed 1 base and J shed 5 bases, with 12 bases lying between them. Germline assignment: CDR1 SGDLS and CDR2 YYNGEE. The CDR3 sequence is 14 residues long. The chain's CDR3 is CASSVSPERTEAFF. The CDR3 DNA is TGTGCCAGCAGCGTATCACCGGAGAGGACTGAAGCTTTCTTT.

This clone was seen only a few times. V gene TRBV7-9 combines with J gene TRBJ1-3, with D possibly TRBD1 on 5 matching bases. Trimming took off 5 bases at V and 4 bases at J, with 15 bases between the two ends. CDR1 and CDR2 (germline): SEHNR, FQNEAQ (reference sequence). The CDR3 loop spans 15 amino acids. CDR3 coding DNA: TGTGCCAGCAGCCATTATACAGGCCGAGGAAACACCATATATTTT. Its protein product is CASSHYTGRGNTIYF.

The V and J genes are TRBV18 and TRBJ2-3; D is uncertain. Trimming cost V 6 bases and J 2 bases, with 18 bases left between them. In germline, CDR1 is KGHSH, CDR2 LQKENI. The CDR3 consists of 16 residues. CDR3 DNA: TGTGCCAGCTCCCTCGGAGCTACGGTGACCACAGATACGCAGTATTTT. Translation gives CASSLGATVTTDTQYF. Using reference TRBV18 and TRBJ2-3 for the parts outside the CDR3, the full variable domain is NAGVMQNPRHLVRRRGQEARLRCSPMKGHSHVYWYRQLPEEGLKFMVYLQKENIIDESGMPKERFSAEFPKEGPSILRIQQVVRGDSAAYFCASSLGATVTTDTQYFGPGTRLTVL.

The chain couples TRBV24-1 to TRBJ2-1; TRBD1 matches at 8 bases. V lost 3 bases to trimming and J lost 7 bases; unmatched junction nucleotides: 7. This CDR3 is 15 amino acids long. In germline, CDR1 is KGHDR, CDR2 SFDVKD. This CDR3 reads CATSDPRQGWNEQFF. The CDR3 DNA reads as TGTGCCACCAGTGATCCCCGACAGGGGTGGAATGAGCAGTTCTTC.

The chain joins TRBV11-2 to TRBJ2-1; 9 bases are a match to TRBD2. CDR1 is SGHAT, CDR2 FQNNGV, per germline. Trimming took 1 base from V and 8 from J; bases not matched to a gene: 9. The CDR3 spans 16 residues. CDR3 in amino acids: CASSLGGGANVDEQFF. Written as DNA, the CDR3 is TGTGCCAGCAGCTTAGGCGGGGGGGCTAATGTCGATGAGCAGTTCTTC. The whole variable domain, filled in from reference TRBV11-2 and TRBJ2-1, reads EAGVAQSPRYKIIEKRQSVAFWCNPISGHATLYWYQQILGQGPKLLIQFQNNGVVDDSQLPKDRFSAERLKGVDSTLKIQPAKLEDSAVYLCASSLGGGANVDEQFFGPGTRLTVL.

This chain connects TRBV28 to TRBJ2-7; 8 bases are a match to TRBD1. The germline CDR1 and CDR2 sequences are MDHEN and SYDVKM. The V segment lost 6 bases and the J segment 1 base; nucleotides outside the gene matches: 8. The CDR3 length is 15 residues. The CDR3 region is CASRPGQVLSYEQYF. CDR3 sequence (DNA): TGTGCCAGCAGACCGGGACAGGTCTTATCCTACGAGCAGTACTTC.

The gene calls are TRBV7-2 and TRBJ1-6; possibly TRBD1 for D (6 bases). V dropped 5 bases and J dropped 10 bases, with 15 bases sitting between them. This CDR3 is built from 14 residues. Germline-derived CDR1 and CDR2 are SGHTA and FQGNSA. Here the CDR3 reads CASSHGQIQSPLHF. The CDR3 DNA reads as TGTGCCAGCAGCCACGGACAGATACAGTCACCCCTCCACTTT.

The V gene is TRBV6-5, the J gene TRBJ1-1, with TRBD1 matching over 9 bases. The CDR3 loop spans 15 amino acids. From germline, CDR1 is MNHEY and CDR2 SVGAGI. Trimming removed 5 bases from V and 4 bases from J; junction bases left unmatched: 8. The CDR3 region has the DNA TGTGCCAGCAGTAAATACAGGGGGCGCATCACTGAAGCTTTCTTT. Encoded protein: CASSKYRGRITEAFF.

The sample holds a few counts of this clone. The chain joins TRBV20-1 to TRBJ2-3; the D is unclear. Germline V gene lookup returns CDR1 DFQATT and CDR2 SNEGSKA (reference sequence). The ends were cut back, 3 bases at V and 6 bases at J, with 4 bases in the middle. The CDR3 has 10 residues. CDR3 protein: CSASSDTQYF. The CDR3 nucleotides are TGCAGTGCTAGCTCGGATACGCAGTATTTT.

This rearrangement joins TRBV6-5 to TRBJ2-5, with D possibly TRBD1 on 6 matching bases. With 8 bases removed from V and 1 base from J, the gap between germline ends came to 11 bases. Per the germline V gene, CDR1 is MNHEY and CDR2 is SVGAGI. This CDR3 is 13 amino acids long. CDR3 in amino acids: CASRKTGQETQYF. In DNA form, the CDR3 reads TGTGCCAGCCGAAAGACAGGCCAAGAGACCCAGTACTTC.

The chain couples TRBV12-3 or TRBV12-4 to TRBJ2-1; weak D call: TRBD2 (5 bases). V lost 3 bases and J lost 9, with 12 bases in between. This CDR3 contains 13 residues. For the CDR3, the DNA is TGTGCCAGCAGTTTTATGTCGGGGAGTGAGCAGTTCTTC. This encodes CASSFMSGSEQFF.

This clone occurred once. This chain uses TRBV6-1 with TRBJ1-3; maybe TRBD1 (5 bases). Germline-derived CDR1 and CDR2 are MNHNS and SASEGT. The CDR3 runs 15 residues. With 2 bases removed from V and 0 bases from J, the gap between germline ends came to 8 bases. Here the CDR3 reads CASSEYQGSGNTIYF. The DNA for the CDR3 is TGTGCCAGCAGTGAATATCAGGGCTCTGGAAACACCATATATTTT.

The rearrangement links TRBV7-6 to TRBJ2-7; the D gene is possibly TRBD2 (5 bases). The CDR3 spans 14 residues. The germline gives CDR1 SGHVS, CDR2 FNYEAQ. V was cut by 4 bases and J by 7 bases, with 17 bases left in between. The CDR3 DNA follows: TGTGCCAGCAGCTACGGAGAGGCGTCGGGGGAGCAGTACTTC. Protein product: CASSYGEASGEQYF.

The CDR3 nucleotides read TGTGCCAGCAGCCCTCCCTTTTACAATGAGCAGTTCTTC. This translates into CASSPPFYNEQFF. The V and J genes are TRBV7-3 and TRBJ2-1; D is ambiguous. Germline V gene lookup returns CDR1 SGHTA and CDR2 FQGTGA. The CDR3 has 13 amino acids. With 5 bases removed from V and 4 bases from J, the gap between germline ends came to 9 bases.

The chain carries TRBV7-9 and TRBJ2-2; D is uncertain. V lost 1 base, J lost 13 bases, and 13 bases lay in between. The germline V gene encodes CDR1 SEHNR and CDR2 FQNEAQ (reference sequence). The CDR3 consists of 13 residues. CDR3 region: CASSLGRHEVLFF. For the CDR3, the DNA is TGTGCCAGCAGCTTAGGACGCCACGAGGTGCTGTTTTTT.

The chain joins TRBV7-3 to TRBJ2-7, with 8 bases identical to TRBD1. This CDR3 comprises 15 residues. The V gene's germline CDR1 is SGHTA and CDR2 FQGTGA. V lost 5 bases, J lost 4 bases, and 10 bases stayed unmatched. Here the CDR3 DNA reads TGTGCCAGCAGCCCAGGGGGCGCGTTAGTTTACGAGCAGTACTTC. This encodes CASSPGGALVYEQYF.

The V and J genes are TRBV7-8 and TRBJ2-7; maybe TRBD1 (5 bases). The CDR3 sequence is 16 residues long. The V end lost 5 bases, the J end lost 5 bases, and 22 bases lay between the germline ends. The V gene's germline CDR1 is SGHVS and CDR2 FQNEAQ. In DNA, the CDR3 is TGTGCCAGCAGCCTCCGGACACCCCCTTTTGACGACGAGCAGTACTTC. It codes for CASSLRTPPFDDEQYF.

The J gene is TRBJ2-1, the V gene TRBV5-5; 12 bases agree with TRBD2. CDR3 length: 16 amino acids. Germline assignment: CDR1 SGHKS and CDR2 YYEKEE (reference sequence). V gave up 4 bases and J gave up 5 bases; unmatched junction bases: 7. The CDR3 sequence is CASSRRLAGDNNEQFF. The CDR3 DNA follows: TGTGCCAGCAGCCGTCGACTAGCGGGGGATAACAATGAGCAGTTCTTC.

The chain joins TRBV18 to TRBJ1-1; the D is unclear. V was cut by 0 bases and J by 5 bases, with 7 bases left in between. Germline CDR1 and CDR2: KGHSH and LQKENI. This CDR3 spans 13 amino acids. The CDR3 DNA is TGTGCCAGCTCACCACCGAGTGCGACTGAAGCTTTCTTT. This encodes CASSPPSATEAFF.

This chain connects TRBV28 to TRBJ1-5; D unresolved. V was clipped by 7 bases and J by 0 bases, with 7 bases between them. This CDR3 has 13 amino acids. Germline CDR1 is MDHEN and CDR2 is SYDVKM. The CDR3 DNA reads TGTGCCAGCACCCGGGATAGCAATCAGCCCCAGCATTTT. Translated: CASTRDSNQPQHF.

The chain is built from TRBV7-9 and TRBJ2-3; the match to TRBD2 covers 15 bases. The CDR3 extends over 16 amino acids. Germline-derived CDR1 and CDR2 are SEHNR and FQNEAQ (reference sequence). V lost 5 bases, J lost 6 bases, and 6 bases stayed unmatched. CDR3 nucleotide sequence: TGTGCCAGCAGCCCACCCGGACTAGCGGGGGGGGATACGCAGTATTTT. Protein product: CASSPPGLAGGDTQYF.